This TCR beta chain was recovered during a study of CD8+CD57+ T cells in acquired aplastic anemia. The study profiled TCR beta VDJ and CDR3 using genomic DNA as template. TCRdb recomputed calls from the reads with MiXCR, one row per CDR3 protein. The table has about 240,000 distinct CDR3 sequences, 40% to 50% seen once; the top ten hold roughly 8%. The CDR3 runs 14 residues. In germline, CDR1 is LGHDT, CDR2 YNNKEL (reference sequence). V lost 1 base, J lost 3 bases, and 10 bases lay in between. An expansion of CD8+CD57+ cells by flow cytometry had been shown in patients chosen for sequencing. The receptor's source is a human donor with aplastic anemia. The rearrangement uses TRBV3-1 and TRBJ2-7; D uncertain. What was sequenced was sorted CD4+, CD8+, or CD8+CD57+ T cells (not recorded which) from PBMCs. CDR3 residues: CASSQGRTHYEQYF. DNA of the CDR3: TGTGCCAGCAGCCAAGGCAGGACCCACTACGAGCAGTACTTC.